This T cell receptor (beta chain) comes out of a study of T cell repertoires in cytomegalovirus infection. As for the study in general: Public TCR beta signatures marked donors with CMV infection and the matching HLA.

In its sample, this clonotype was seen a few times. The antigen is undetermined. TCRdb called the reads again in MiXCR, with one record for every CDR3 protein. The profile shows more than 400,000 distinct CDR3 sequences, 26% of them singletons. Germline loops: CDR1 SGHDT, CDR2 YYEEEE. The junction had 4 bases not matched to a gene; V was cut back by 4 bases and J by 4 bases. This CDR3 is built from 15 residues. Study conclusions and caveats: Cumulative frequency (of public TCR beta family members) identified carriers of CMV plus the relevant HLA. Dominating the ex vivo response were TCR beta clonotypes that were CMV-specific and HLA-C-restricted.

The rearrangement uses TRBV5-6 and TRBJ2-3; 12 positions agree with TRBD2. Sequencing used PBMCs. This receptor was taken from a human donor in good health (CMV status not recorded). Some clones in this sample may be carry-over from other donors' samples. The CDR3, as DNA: TGTGCCAGCAGCCCGACTAGCGGGAGTTCAGATACGCAGTATTTT. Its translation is CASSPTSGSSDTQYF.